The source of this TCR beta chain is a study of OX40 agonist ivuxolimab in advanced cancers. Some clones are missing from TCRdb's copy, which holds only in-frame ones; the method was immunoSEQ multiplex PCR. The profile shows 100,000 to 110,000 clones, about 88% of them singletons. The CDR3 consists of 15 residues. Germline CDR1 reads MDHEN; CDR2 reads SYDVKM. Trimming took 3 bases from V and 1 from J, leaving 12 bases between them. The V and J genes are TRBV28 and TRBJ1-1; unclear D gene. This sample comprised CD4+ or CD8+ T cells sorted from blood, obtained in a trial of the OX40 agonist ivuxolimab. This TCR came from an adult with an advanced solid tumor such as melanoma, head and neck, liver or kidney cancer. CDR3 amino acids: CASSLGGVGNTEAFF. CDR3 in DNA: TGTGCCAGCAGTTTGGGTGGGGTAGGGAACACTGAAGCTTTCTTT.